The 17 T cell receptor beta chains presented below share a single source sample, sequenced in a study of Graves' ophthalmopathy and Graves' hyperthyroidism. Amplifying from RNA transcripts, the study obtained TCR beta CDR3 regions. First-round RT-PCR used HTBI primers; second-round multiplex PCR followed. TCRdb processed the multiplex PCR reads anew with MiXCR; each CDR3 protein has one entry. The sample includes 680,000 or so distinct CDR3 sequences, 20% to 25% of them seen just once. Material for sequencing was peripheral blood. The receptor source for this set is a woman younger than 35 with stable Graves' hyperthyroidism. Some clones in this sample may be carry-over from other donors' samples.

This clonotype occurred many times. The chain uses TRBV2 and TRBJ2-7; 12 nucleotides align to TRBD1. The length of the CDR3 is 15 residues. The germline gives CDR1 SNHLY, CDR2 FYNNEI. The J segment lost 3 bases and the V segment lost 5 bases, leaving 5 bases of the junction unmatched. The CDR3 DNA is TGTGCCAGCAGTTGGGGACAGGGGGCATTCTACGAGCAGTACTTC. Translation gives CASSWGQGAFYEQYF.

This clonotype was seen repeatedly, ten times or more. One end of the junction does not line up with germline, which may come from a read error. The gene calls are TRBV12-3 or TRBV12-4 and TRBJ1-2, with TRBD1 identical over 8 bases. There are 13 residues in the CDR3. The CDR3 sequence: CAGRGRGGYGYTF. In nucleotides, the CDR3 is TGTGCCGGCAGGGGGCGCGGGGGCTATGGCTACACCTTC.

There are many counts of this clonotype. The J gene is TRBJ1-1, the V gene TRBV2; D is possibly TRBD1 (6 bases). V was trimmed by 1 base and J by 4 bases, leaving 19 bases between them. Germline CDR1 and CDR2: SNHLY and FYNNEI. The length of the CDR3 is 17 residues. CDR3 bases: TGTGCCAGCAGTGAAGAGTCAGGGGCACCAACGGGCACTGAAGCTTTCTTT. Protein sequence: CASSEESGAPTGTEAFF.

This clonotype was seen ten or more times. This sequence joins TRBV13 and TRBJ2-7; D is ambiguous. Germline CDR1 and CDR2: PRHDT and FYEKMQ (reference sequence). This CDR3 has 13 residues. Deletions cut 5 bases from V and 1 base from J, with 9 bases between. DNA for the CDR3: TGTGCCAGCAGCATATATGGGTCCTACGAGCAGTACTTC. It specifies CASSIYGSYEQYF.

Many counts were recorded for this clonotype. This rearrangement joins TRBV6-1 to TRBJ1-6; perhaps TRBD1 as D (5 bases). The germline gives CDR1 MNHNS, CDR2 SASEGT. V was clipped by 6 bases and J by 5 bases, with 11 bases between them. The CDR3 runs 14 residues. The CDR3 region has the DNA TGTGCCAGCAGCCGGGACGGGGATAATTCACCCCTCCACTTT. Residues: CASSRDGDNSPLHF.

The chain has TRBV7-8 and TRBJ1-5; 7 bases map to TRBD1. Germline V gene sequence: CDR1 SGHVS, CDR2 FQNEAQ. The CDR3 runs to 16 residues. With 5 bases clipped from V and 1 base from J, the junction kept 8 bases outside the gene matches. The CDR3: CASSADRDQSNQPQHF. For the CDR3, the DNA is TGTGCCAGCAGCGCAGACAGGGATCAGAGCAATCAGCCCCAGCATTTT.

This clonotype was observed many times. The V call is TRBV9, the J call TRBJ1-1; D might be TRBD1 (5 bases). Trimming took off 0 bases at V and 4 bases at J, with 22 bases between the two ends. This CDR3 is built from 18 residues. Per the germline V gene, CDR1 is SGDLS and CDR2 is YYNGEE. CDR3 sequence (DNA): TGTGCCAGCAGCGTAGAGCCGAGAGGTTGGGGGATGGCCACTGAAGCTTTCTTT. Protein product: CASSVEPRGWGMATEAFF. Together with reference TRBV9 and TRBJ1-1, the CDR3 gives the full variable domain: DSGVTQTPKHLITATGQRVTLRCSPRSGDLSVYWYQQSLDQGLQFLIQYYNGEERAKGNILERFSAQQFPDLHSELNLSSLELGDSALYFCASSVEPRGWGMATEAFFGQGTRLTVV.

CDR3: CTSTSGGTDTQYF. CDR3 bases: TGCACCTCGACTAGCGGGGGCACAGATACGCAGTATTTT. This chain connects TRBV20-1 to TRBJ2-3; 11 nucleotides line up with TRBD2. This CDR3 contains 13 residues. Germline V gene sequence: CDR1 DFQATT, CDR2 SNEGSKA (reference sequence).

Ten or more counts support this clonotype. V gene TRBV28 combines with J gene TRBJ2-5, with D tentatively TRBD1 (6 bases). Germline CDR1 MDHEN, CDR2 SYDVKM. CDR3 size: 16 residues. The V end lost 6 bases, the J end lost 5 bases, and 22 bases lay between the germline ends. The CDR3 DNA reads TGTGCCAGCAGCAAAGTAACACAGGGTTCGAGGGAGACCCAGTACTTC. Protein sequence: CASSKVTQGSRETQYF.

This clonotype was observed at least ten times. This chain uses TRBV11-1 with TRBJ2-7, with D tentatively TRBD2 (6 bases). The ends were cut back, 5 bases at V and 5 bases at J, with 19 bases in the middle. The CDR3 consists of 15 residues. The germline V gene encodes CDR1 SGHAT and CDR2 FQDESV (reference sequence). CDR3: CASSPGYEGGNEQYF. In nucleotides, the CDR3 is TGTGCCAGCAGCCCAGGGTATGAGGGCGGGAACGAGCAGTACTTC.

This clonotype is a singleton in its sample. In DNA form, the CDR3 reads TGCGCCAGCACCCCGAGGGGCCTAGTGAACACTGAAGCTTTCTTT. This translates into CASTPRGLVNTEAFF. The chain carries TRBV5-1 and TRBJ1-1; a possible D gene is TRBD1 (5 bases). The CDR3 covers 15 residues. V was shortened by 6 bases and J by 0 bases, with 15 bases between the two germline ends. Germline-derived CDR1 and CDR2 are SGHRS and YFSETQ.

This clonotype was detected only a few times. The V gene is TRBV11-2, the J gene TRBJ1-1, with TRBD1 as a possible D gene (6 bases). V was clipped by 6 bases and J by 0 bases, with 11 bases between them. The CDR3 consists of 14 residues. From germline, CDR1 is SGHAT and CDR2 FQNNGV. The CDR3 reads CASRLNRVNTEAFF. In DNA form, the CDR3 reads TGTGCCAGCAGGCTAAACAGGGTGAACACTGAAGCTTTCTTT.

The genes are TRBV28 and TRBJ1-1; weak D call: TRBD1 (6 bases). Deletions cut 2 bases from V and 4 bases from J, with 14 bases between. Germline V gives CDR1 MDHEN, CDR2 SYDVKM. The CDR3 extends over 15 amino acids. CDR3: CASSLGGNRATEAFF. The CDR3 DNA sequence: TGTGCCAGCAGTTTAGGGGGAAACAGGGCCACTGAAGCTTTCTTT.

The chain has TRBV20-1 and TRBJ2-7, with 10 bases aligning to TRBD2. CDR1 is DFQATT and CDR2 is SNEGSKA in the germline V gene (reference sequence). V lost 0 bases and J lost 2; bases outside the gene matches: 7. The CDR3 has 16 residues. The CDR3 region has the DNA TGCAGTGCTAGAGATGATAGGGGACTAGCGACCTACGAGCAGTACTTC. Residues: CSARDDRGLATYEQYF.

The chain combines TRBV30 with TRBJ1-1; 9 bases agree with TRBD1. Germline trimming cut 0 bases from V and 2 bases from J; bases unmatched to any gene: 1. The CDR3 is 14 residues long. Germline-derived CDR1 and CDR2 are GTSNPN and SVGIG (reference sequence). In DNA form, the CDR3 reads TGTGCCTGGAGTGTGGACAGGGGAAACACTGAAGCTTTCTTT. Its translation: CAWSVDRGNTEAFF.

There are many counts of this clonotype. The chain combines TRBV11-3 with TRBJ2-5; 12 nucleotides line up with TRBD1. The V gene's germline CDR1 is SGHNT and CDR2 YENEEA. J was trimmed by 7 bases and V by 4 bases; bases with no gene match: 4. This CDR3 region has 14 residues. The CDR3 DNA is TGTGCCAGCAGCTCCGGGACAGGGGGCGCGACCCAGTACTTC. Translating it yields CASSSGTGGATQYF.

This clonotype showed up just a few times. One end of the junction fails to match germline, which may point to a read error. The chain employs TRBV2 and TRBJ1-1; 8 nucleotides agree with TRBD1. CDR3 length: 14 amino acids. Germline CDR1 is SNHLY and CDR2 is FYNNEI. The CDR3 spells CAGSGQGGDTEAFF. Here the CDR3 DNA reads TGTGCCGGCAGCGGACAGGGTGGGGATACTGAAGCTTTCTTT.